This TCR beta chain was identified in a study of blood T cells in healthy people across ages. From germline, CDR1 is SGHTA and CDR2 FQGTGA. CDR3 length: 15 residues. With 5 bases removed from V and 11 bases from J, the gap between germline ends came to 22 bases. This clonotype was picked up one time. Through a sample-barcoded 5' primer and a J-beta primer mix, a second PCR was run for 7 to 11 cycles. TCRdb processed the 5' RACE reads anew with MiXCR; each CDR3 protein has one entry. The data show about 1 million distinct CDR3 sequences, under 55% seen once. The source material was blood. This TCR came from a woman aged 55-70 years in good health. This chain connects TRBV7-3 to TRBJ2-1; a weak D match, TRBD2 (5 bases). DNA for the CDR3: TGTGCCAGCAGCCCCTACGCGGGTCCCGGGAATAAGCAGTTCTTC. Translating it yields CASSPYAGPGNKQFF.